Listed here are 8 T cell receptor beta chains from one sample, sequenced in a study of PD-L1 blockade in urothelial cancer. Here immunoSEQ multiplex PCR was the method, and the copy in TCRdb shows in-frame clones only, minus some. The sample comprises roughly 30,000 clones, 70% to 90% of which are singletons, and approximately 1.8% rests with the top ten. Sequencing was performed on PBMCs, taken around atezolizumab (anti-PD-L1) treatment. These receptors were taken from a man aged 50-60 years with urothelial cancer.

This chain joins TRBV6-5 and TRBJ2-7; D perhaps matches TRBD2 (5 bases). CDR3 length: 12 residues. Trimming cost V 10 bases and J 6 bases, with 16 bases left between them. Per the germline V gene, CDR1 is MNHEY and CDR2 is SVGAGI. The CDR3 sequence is CATSRLEGEQYF. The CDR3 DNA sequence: TGTGCCACTAGCAGGCTTGAAGGCGAGCAGTACTTC.

In nucleotides, the CDR3 is TGTGCCAGCAGCCCCACAAGACAGTCCCCCGAGCAGTACTTC. Its protein product is CASSPTRQSPEQYF. The chain uses TRBV7-3 and TRBJ2-7; possibly TRBD1 for D (5 bases). Trimming left V 5 bases short and J 6 bases short, with 17 bases between. Germline CDR1 is SGHTA and CDR2 is FQGTGA. This CDR3 has 14 amino acids.

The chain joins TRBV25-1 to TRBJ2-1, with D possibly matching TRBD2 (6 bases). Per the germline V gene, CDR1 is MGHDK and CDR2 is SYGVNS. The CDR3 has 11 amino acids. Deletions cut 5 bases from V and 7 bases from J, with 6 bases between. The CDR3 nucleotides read TGTGCCAGCAGTAGCGGGAATGAGCAGTTCTTC. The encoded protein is CASSSGNEQFF.

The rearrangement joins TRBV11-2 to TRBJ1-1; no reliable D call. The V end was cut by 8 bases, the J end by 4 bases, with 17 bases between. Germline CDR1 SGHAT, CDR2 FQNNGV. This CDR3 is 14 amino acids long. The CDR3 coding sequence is TGTGCCAGCCAAGAGGGCGCGGTAAGCACTGAAGCTTTCTTT. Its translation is CASQEGAVSTEAFF.

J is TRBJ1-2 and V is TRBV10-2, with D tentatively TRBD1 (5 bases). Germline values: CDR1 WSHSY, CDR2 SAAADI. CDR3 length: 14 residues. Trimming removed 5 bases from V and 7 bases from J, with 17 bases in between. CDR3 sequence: CASSPVQGVGGYTF. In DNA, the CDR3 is TGCGCCAGCAGTCCTGTTCAGGGTGTTGGTGGCTACACCTTC.

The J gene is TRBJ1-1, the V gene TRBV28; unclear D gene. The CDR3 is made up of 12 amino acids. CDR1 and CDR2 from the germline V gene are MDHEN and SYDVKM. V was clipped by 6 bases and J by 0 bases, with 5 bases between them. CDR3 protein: CASRRVNTEAFF. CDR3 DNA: TGTGCCAGCAGGCGAGTGAACACTGAAGCTTTCTTT.

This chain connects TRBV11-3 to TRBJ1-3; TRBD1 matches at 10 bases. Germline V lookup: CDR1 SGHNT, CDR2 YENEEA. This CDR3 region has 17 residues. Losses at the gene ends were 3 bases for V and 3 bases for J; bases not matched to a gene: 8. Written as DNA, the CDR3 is TGTGCCAGCAGCTTCCGGGACAGGGGAGGTGATGGAAACACCATATATTTT. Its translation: CASSFRDRGGDGNTIYF.

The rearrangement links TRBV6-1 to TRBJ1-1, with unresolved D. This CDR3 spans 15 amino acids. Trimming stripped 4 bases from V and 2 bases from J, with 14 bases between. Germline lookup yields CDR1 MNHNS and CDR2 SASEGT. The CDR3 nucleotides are TGTGCCAGCAGTGTCTTCGGCGGGATTAACACTGAAGCTTTCTTT. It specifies CASSVFGGINTEAFF.